This T cell receptor (beta chain) was profiled in a study of T-cell memory formation after mild COVID-19 (dated by TCRdb to about 2021). Notes on the research overall: Most TCR sequence clusters were specific to one of the two donors. Longitudinal TCRalpha and TCRbeta repertoire sequencing tracked T-cell clones expanding and contracting after mild COVID-19 in a couple of donors. The cohort comprised two young, previously healthy adult volunteers, one female and one male. Overall results and qualifications from the work: The detection of some responding clones in pre-infection memory suggests that pre-existing cross-reactive memory T cells joined the SARS-CoV-2 response. Whether the second-wave clones peaking on day 37 were SARS-CoV-2 specific was not confirmed. Balanced CD4/CD8 phenotypes were observed for clones contracting from day 15 to 85, whereas a bias towards CD4+ was observed for a second wave of clones expanding from day 15 to 37. Only a couple of mild cases were covered in the study, and larger cohorts including severe cases with pre-infection samples were considered necessary. Contracting CD4+ clones were found mainly in CM and EM memory subsets, while CD8+ clones were enriched in EMRA.

The CDR3 runs 15 amino acids, cysteine and phenylalanine included. The kept DNA is CDR3 alone, 45 bases in frame from the first base. V and J are truncated by 1 base and 5 bases respectively, leaving an intervening sequence of 11 bases. CDR1 and CDR2 are drawn from the germline V gene (reference sequence): LNHDA, SQIVND. Ficoll-Paque density gradient centrifugation was used to isolate PBMCs. This clonotype turned up a few times. This receptor's antigen is unknown. No clone much larger than this one lies a single base away; base qualities are absent. TCRdb lists the instrument as Illumina NovaSeq 6000. TCRalpha and TCRbeta cDNA libraries were built by 5'RACE with constant-segment primers, adding sample barcodes and unique molecular identifiers. RNA was extracted from every sample with Trizol reagent. Libraries were amplified in two PCR steps, with a second sample barcode and Illumina TruSeq adapters added in the second step. Sequencing of libraries was performed on an Illumina NovaSeq with 2 x 150 bp paired-end reads. Under the source paper's analysis protocol: Demultiplexing of reads and collapsing into UMI-guided consensus sequences were performed with migec v1.2.7. Using mixcr v2.1.11, UMI consensuses were aligned to TRA and TRB V and J templates and then assembled into clonotypes. Clonotypes were classified as expanded or contracted when called significant by both edgeR and NoisET, with noise models trained on biological replicates. For edgeR calls, the thresholds were a false discovery rate-adjusted p below 0.01 and a log2 fold-change of 1. As an exploratory analysis of dynamics, max-normalized trajectories of the 1000 most abundant clonotypes were examined with PCA combined with hierarchical clustering. Separately sequenced CD4+ and CD8+ repertoires were used to assign a CD4 or CD8 phenotype to each responding clone. TCRdb reprocessed the public reads (quality trimming at Q25 with fastp, clone calling with MiXCR) and kept in-frame beta chains. Here each entry gathers all rows of one CDR3 protein and keeps the most common genes and DNA. The authors' filters were not applied to this entry. This sample is represented by over 150,000 distinct CDR3 sequences; 13% of them were singletons. In total, the top ten clones hold approximately 3.4% of the sample.

This TCR was recovered from a man younger than 30 who had mild COVID-19 (a few samples of this study predate the infection). The sample titles of this study are shuffled in the database, so cell type and time point are left out; the donor was told from shared clones. Sequencing was done on a sample of PBMCs or a T cell subset sorted from them (not recorded which). The rearranged segments are TRBV19 and TRBJ2-2; the D gene is perhaps TRBD1, from 5 matching bases. The sequenced DNA: TGTGCCAGTAGTATAGTACGACAGCCGACCGGGGAGCTGTTTTTT. Translated, this is CASSIVRQPTGELFF. Reference TRBV19 and TRBJ2-2 proteins supply the regions before and after the CDR3; the full variable domain is: DGGITQSPKYLFRKEGQNVTLSCEQNLNHDAMYWYRQDPGQGLRLIYYSQIVNDFQKGDIAEGYSVSREKKESFPLTVTSAQKNPTAFYLCASSIVRQPTGELFFGEGSRLTVL.